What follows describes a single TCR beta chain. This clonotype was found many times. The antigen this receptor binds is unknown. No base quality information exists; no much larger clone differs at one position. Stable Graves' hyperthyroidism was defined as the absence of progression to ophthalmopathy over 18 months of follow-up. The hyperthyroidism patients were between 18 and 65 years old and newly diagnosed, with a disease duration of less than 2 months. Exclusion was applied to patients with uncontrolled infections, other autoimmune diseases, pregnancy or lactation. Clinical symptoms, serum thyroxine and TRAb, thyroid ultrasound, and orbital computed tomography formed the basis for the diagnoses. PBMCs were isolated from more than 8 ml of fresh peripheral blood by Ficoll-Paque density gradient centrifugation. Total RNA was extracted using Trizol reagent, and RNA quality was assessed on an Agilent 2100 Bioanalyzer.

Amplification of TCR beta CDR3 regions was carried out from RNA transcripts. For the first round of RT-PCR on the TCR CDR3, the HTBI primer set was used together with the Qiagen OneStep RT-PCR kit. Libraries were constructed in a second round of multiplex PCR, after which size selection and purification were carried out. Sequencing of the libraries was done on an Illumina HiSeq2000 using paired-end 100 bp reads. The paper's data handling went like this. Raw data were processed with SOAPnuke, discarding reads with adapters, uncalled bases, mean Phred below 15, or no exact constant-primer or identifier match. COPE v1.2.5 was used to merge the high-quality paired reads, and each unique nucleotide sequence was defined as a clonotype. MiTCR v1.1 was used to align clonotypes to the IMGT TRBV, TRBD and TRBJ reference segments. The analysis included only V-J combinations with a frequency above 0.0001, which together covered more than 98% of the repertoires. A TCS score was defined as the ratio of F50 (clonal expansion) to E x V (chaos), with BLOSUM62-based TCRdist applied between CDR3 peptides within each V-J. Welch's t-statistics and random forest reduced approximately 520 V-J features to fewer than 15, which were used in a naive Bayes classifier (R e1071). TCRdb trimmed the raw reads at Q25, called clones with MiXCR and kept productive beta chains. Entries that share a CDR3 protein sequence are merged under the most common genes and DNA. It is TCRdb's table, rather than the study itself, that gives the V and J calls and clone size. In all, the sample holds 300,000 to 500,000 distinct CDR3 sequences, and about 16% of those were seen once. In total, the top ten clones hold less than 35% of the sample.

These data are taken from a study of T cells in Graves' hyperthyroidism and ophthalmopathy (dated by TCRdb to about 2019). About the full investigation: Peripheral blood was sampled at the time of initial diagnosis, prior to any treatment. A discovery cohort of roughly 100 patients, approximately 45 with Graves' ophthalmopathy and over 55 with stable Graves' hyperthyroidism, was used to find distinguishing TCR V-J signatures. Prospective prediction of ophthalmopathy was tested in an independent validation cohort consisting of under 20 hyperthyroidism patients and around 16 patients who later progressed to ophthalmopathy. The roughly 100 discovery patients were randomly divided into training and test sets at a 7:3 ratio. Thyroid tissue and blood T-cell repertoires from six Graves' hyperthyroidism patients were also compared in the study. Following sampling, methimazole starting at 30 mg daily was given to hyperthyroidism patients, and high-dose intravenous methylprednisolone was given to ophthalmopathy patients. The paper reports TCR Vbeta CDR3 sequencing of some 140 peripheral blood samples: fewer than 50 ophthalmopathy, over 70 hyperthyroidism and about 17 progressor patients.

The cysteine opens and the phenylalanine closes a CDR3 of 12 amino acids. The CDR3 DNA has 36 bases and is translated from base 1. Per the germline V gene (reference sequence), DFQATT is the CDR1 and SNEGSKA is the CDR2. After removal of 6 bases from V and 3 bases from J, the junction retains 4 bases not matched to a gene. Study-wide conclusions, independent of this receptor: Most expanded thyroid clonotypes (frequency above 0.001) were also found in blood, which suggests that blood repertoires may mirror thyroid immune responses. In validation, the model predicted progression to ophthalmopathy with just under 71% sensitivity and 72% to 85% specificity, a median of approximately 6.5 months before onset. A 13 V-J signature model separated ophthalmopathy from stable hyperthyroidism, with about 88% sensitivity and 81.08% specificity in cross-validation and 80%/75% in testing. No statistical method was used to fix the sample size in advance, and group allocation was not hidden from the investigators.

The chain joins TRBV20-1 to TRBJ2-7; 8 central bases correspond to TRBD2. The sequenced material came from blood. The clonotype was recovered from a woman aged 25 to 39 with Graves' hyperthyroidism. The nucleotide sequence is TGCAGTGCGAAGGGACTAGGCTACGAGCAGTACTTC. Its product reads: CSAKGLGYEQYF.